The clone carrying this T cell receptor (beta chain) came up many times. Its antigen is not identified. The entry originates in a study of cytomegalovirus exposure and HLA in healthy donors. The CDR3 has 15 residues. The V end lost 3 bases, the J end lost 2 bases, and 14 bases lay between the germline ends. CDR1 is LGHNA, CDR2 YSLEER, per germline. The PCR ran on 60 Vbeta and 13 Jbeta primers. In the original processing: Later work found tens of millions of unique TCR beta chains, with roughly 11 million shared. The assay was immunoSEQ multiplex PCR, and TCRdb's table has in-frame clones only and misses some. The DNA was the basis for D and trimming; V, J and clone size are from that table. The sample lists roughly 100,000 clones, nearly 85% occurring once. Each of the donors was a healthy bone marrow donor. Findings and caveats of the study: Being productive about 87% or about 30% of the time was typical of most TCR beta V segments in an earlier analysis.

The sequence derives from a man younger than 30 in good health and CMV-seronegative. The V call is TRBV4-3, the J call TRBJ2-7; possibly TRBD2 for D (6 bases). The specimen was PBMCs. The CDR3 reads CASSQLPGEPYEQYF. The CDR3 DNA sequence: TGCGCCAGCAGCCAGTTACCGGGGGAACCCTACGAGCAGTACTTC.